This T cell receptor beta chain was sequenced in a study of blood T cell repertoires in COVID-19. Per the authors' pipeline: Amplification with reference gene primers provided the estimates of nucleated cell counts. Assay used: immunoSEQ multiplex PCR; TCRdb lists only in-frame clones, some missing. V and J calls and clone size are copied from that table; D and trimming were computed from the DNA. There are some 490,000 clones in the sample; around 85% occur only once, and approximately 8.3% lies in the top ten. This TCR was sampled from a woman aged 60-70 years who had recovered from COVID-19. Sample: PBMCs or T cells enriched from blood (not recorded which).

The CDR3 loop reads CASLLSKSKAYEQYV. DNA of the CDR3: TGCGCCAGCTTACTTAGCAAGTCTAAGGCCTACGAGCAGTACGTC. The chain carries TRBV23-1 and TRBJ2-7; D is unclear. TRBV23-1 is treated as an ORF (open reading frame) with a function not yet certain. This CDR3 spans 15 amino acids. V lost 8 bases and J 2 bases, leaving 19 bases between the germline ends.